Each of the 21 T cell receptor beta chains below was sequenced from the same sample in a study of kidney transplant recipient with SARS-CoV-2 infection. TCRdb reprocessed the reads via MiXCR and lists one record per CDR3 protein. The table records 200,000 to 300,000 distinct CDR3 sequences, 25% to 30% of them present only once. Specimen: a blood sample, collected at baseline and on day 111 from a kidney transplant recipient. The origin of the receptors is a male patient aged 30 to 39 who had COVID-19 and was a kidney transplant recipient. Some of the T cells might come from the graft donor.

This clonotype was detected many times. The genes are TRBV10-3 and TRBJ2-7, with D possibly being TRBD1 or TRBD2 (5 bases each). The CDR3 loop spans 14 amino acids. The V and J ends lost 0 bases and 9 bases respectively, with 15 bases between them. CDR1 ENHRY and CDR2 SYGVKD come from the germline V gene. CDR3 amino acids: CAISESGHSGRQYF. Here the CDR3 DNA reads TGTGCCATCAGTGAGTCGGGCCACTCAGGGAGGCAGTACTTC.

In the case of this clonotype: A much larger clone lies one base from this, so it may be a read error. V and J are TRBV7-1 and TRBJ1-2; no clear D. TRBV7-1 is an ORF for which the function is uncertain. The CDR3 consists of 17 residues. V lost 5 bases to trimming and J lost 4 bases, with 23 bases between them. CDR3 residues: CASSDMDHEGETYGYTF. The CDR3 DNA sequence: TGTGCCAGCAGCGATATGGATCACGAGGGAGAGACCTATGGCTACACCTTC.

As concerns this clonotype: This may be a read error: a much more frequent sequence differs by one nucleotide. The chain combines TRBV19 with TRBJ1-2, with D hard to call. Trimming removed 8 bases at V and 4 bases at J, with 23 bases between. The germline CDR1 and CDR2 sequences are LNHDA and SQIVND (reference sequence). The CDR3 length is 16 residues. The CDR3 region has the DNA TGTGCCAGTGGTGCCCGGGCTACTTTAACCTTCTATGGCTACACCTTC. Translated, it gives CASGARATLTFYGYTF.

This clonotype was seen a handful of times. V is TRBV6-5 and J is TRBJ1-6, with 10 bases identical to TRBD1. Germline CDR1 reads MNHEY; CDR2 reads SVGAGI. CDR3 length equals 13 residues. As DNA, the CDR3 is TGTGCAATAGGGGACAGGGGACGCTCACCCCTCCACTTT. Protein: CAIGDRGRSPLHF.

There are a few counts of this clonotype. One base away lies a much larger clone, so this may be a sequencing read error. This chain joins TRBV12-3 or TRBV12-4 and TRBJ1-2; D unresolved. The CDR3 extends over 17 amino acids. V lost 5 bases to trimming and J lost 4 bases, with 23 bases between them. CDR3 DNA: TGTGCCAGCAGTAATCGCGGCACAGCAGGAAAGACCTATGGCTACACCTTC. Its protein product is CASSNRGTAGKTYGYTF.

This clonotype has only a few counts. The chain employs TRBV20-1 and TRBJ2-1; TRBD1 agrees at 9 bases. Germline loops: CDR1 DFQATT, CDR2 SNEGSKA (reference sequence). CDR3 length: 16 amino acids. Losses at the gene ends were 6 bases for V and 9 bases for J; bases not matched to a gene: 18. The CDR3 here is CSATLQGARYFGEQFF. As DNA, the CDR3 is TGCAGTGCAACTTTACAGGGGGCGCGTTATTTCGGTGAGCAGTTCTTC.

This clonotype was picked up many times. The gene calls are TRBV28 and TRBJ1-1; D is ambiguous. V was cut by 2 bases and J by 7 bases, with 14 bases left in between. The germline CDR1 and CDR2 sequences are MDHEN and SYDVKM. CDR3 length equals 14 residues. The CDR3 sequence is CASSLARSGSEAFF. The CDR3 region has the DNA TGTGCCAGCAGTTTAGCTAGGTCCGGGAGTGAAGCTTTCTTT. The full variable domain, with the rest looked up from reference TRBV28 and TRBJ1-1, is DVKVTQSSRYLVKRTGEKVFLECVQDMDHENMFWYRQDPGLGLRLIYFSYDVKMKEKGDIPEGYSVSREKKERFSLILESASTNQTSMYLCASSLARSGSEAFFGQGTRLTVV.

This clonotype appeared many times. The V and J genes are TRBV12-5 and TRBJ1-2, with D possibly matching TRBD1 (5 bases). V gave up 5 bases and J gave up 4 bases, with 23 bases separating them. CDR3 length equals 17 residues. Looked up from germline, CDR1 is LGHNT and CDR2 is FRNRAP. The CDR3 nucleotides read TGTGCTAGTGGTGTTGACTTTTTGCAGGGAAAGACCTATGGCTACACCTTC. Protein sequence: CASGVDFLQGKTYGYTF.

The sample holds many counts of this clonotype. The rearrangement joins TRBV2 to TRBJ2-5; 8 bases match TRBD2. V shed 5 bases and J 4 bases; nucleotides not matched to a gene: 3. Germline V gives CDR1 SNHLY, CDR2 FYNNEI. CDR3 size: 13 residues. The CDR3 nucleotides read TGTGCCAGCAGTAAGACTAGCGTAGAGACCCAGTACTTC. It specifies CASSKTSVETQYF.

There are a few counts of this clonotype. This sequence joins TRBV14 and TRBJ1-4; D remains unclear. Trimming took 1 base from V and 0 from J, leaving 9 bases between them. The V gene's germline CDR1 is SGHDN and CDR2 FVKESK. CDR3 size: 16 residues. Here the CDR3 DNA reads TGTGCCAGCAGCCAAGTAACGGGTACAACTAATGAAAAACTGTTTTTT. This encodes CASSQVTGTTNEKLFF.

At least ten counts were recorded for this clonotype. The chain uses TRBV19 and TRBJ1-2, with 8 bases that match TRBD1. Germline CDR1 LNHDA, CDR2 SQIVND (reference sequence). With 4 bases clipped from V and 6 bases from J, the junction kept 13 bases outside the gene matches. The CDR3 spans 16 residues. CDR3 DNA sequence: TGTGCCAGTAGTACGGGGATAGACAGGGGAGGAAATGGCTACACCTTC. It yields the protein CASSTGIDRGGNGYTF. The full variable domain, with the rest looked up from reference TRBV19 and TRBJ1-2, is DGGITQSPKYLFRKEGQNVTLSCEQNLNHDAMYWYRQDPGQGLRLIYYSQIVNDFQKGDIAEGYSVSREKKESFPLTVTSAQKNPTAFYLCASSTGIDRGGNGYTFGSGTRLTVV.

This clonotype was counted between two and nine times. This chain connects TRBV9 to TRBJ1-1, with TRBD1 matching over 7 bases. Germline lookup yields CDR1 SGDLS and CDR2 YYNGEE. The CDR3 length is 14 residues. The J segment lost 1 base and the V segment lost 4 bases, leaving 4 bases of the junction unmatched. In DNA form, the CDR3 reads TGTGCCAGCAGCTCCCGGACAGGGAACACTGAAGCTTTCTTT. Its translation: CASSSRTGNTEAFF.

The chain links TRBV5-5 to TRBJ2-7; 9 bases agree with TRBD1. The CDR3 is 14 residues long. Germline loops: CDR1 SGHKS, CDR2 YYEKEE (reference sequence). The ends lost 3 bases at V and 6 bases at J; junction bases unmatched: 7. Here the CDR3 reads CASSSQGAAGEQYF. The CDR3 coding sequence is TGTGCCAGCAGCTCACAGGGGGCGGCGGGCGAGCAGTACTTC.

This clonotype was seen a handful of times. The chain joins TRBV19 to TRBJ1-2; D is ambiguous. Trimming removed 4 bases from V and 4 bases from J, with 22 bases in between. From germline, CDR1 is LNHDA and CDR2 SQIVND (reference sequence). The CDR3 is made up of 17 amino acids. The CDR3 nucleotides read TGTGCCAGTAGTACGATATCGACAAATCGAAAGACCTATGGCTACACCTTC. Protein sequence: CASSTISTNRKTYGYTF.

There are a few counts of this clonotype. CDR3 protein: CASSTFSRDGKTYGYTF. The CDR3 DNA is TGTGCCAGCAGCACATTCAGCAGAGACGGAAAGACCTATGGCTACACCTTC. The chain carries TRBV7-2 and TRBJ1-2; D is unresolved. CDR3 length equals 17 residues. V was trimmed by 5 bases and J by 4 bases, leaving 23 bases between them. In germline, CDR1 is SGHTA, CDR2 FQGNSA.

To note about this clonotype: This could be a read error, since a much larger clone is one nucleotide away. V and J are TRBV7-9 and TRBJ1-2; D remains ambiguous. There are 17 residues in the CDR3. CDR1 and CDR2 from the germline V gene are SEHNR and FQNEAQ (reference sequence). The CDR3 DNA reads as TGTGCCAGCAGCCCAAGCTTATACCATGGAAAGACCTATGACTACACCTTC. This gives the protein CASSPSLYHGKTYDYTF.

This clonotype was seen repeatedly, ten times or more. V usage is TRBV30 and J usage is TRBJ2-7; the D is unclear. CDR1 is GTSNPN, CDR2 SVGIG, per germline (reference sequence). Trimming pared 0 bases from V and 2 bases from J, leaving 5 bases between. The CDR3 extends over 12 amino acids. CDR3 sequence: CAWSVVTYEQYF. Written as DNA, the CDR3 is TGTGCCTGGAGTGTAGTCACCTACGAGCAGTACTTC.

Points on this clonotype: Since a much larger clone is just one base distant, this may be a read error. V usage is TRBV25-1 and J usage is TRBJ1-2; D is undetermined. CDR1 and CDR2 from the germline V gene are MGHDK and SYGVNS. This CDR3 has 17 amino acids. As DNA, the CDR3 is TGTGCCAGCAGTAGTAGGATAGAACTGGGAAAGACCTATGGCTGCACCTTC. It translates to CASSSRIELGKTYGCTF.

This clonotype was seen repeatedly, ten times or more. This chain joins TRBV5-8 and TRBJ1-5, with D perhaps TRBD1 (5 bases). CDR1 is SGHTS and CDR2 is YDEGEE in the germline V gene. The length of the CDR3 is 14 residues. V was clipped by 2 bases and J by 5 bases, with 11 bases between them. The CDR3 nucleotides read TGTGCCAGCAGCTTCGGACAAGGATATCAGCCCCAGCATTTT. This encodes CASSFGQGYQPQHF.

To note about this clonotype: This may stem from a read error, because a much larger clone lies one nucleotide away. V gene TRBV11-3 combines with J gene TRBJ2-7; possibly TRBD1 for D (6 bases). Germline V gene sequence: CDR1 SGHNT, CDR2 YENEEA. Trimming took off 5 bases at V and 5 bases at J, with 13 bases between the two ends. This CDR3 contains 13 residues. The CDR3 here is CASSVSDRHEQYF. The CDR3 nucleotides read TGTGCCAGCAGCGTCTCGGACAGACACGAGCAGTACTTC.

This clonotype was picked up many times. Because the CDR3's place on the DNA is in doubt, the DNA is left out and the CDR3 is given as listed by TCRdb. The rearrangement joins TRBV7-5 to TRBJ1-2. TRBV7-5 is recorded as a pseudogene. The CDR3 spans 19 residues, counting both ends. CDR3 amino acids: CISVPERIIEVGKTYGYTF.